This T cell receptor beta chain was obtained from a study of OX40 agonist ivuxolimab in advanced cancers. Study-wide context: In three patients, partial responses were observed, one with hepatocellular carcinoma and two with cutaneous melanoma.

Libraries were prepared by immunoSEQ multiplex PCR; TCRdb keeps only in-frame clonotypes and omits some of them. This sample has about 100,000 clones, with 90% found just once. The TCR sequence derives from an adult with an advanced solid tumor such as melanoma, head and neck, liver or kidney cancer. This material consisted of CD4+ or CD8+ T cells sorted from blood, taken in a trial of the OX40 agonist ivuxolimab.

The CDR3 DNA reads TGCGCCAGCAGCTTGGCGGGAGGCTCGAGCTCCTACGAGCAGTACTTC. It specifies CASSLAGGSSSYEQYF. J is TRBJ2-7 and V is TRBV5-1; 7 bases map to TRBD2. The V and J ends lost 0 bases and 0 bases, in that order; junction bases with no gene match: 6. This CDR3 is 16 amino acids long. CDR1 and CDR2 (germline): SGHRS, YFSETQ. The full variable domain, its missing parts supplied by reference TRBV5-1 and TRBJ2-7, is KAGVTQTPRYLIKTRGQQVTLSCSPISGHRSVSWYQQTPGQGLQFLFEYFSETQRNKGNFPGRFSGRQFSNSRSEMNVSTLELGDSALYLCASSLAGGSSSYEQYFGPGTRLTVT.